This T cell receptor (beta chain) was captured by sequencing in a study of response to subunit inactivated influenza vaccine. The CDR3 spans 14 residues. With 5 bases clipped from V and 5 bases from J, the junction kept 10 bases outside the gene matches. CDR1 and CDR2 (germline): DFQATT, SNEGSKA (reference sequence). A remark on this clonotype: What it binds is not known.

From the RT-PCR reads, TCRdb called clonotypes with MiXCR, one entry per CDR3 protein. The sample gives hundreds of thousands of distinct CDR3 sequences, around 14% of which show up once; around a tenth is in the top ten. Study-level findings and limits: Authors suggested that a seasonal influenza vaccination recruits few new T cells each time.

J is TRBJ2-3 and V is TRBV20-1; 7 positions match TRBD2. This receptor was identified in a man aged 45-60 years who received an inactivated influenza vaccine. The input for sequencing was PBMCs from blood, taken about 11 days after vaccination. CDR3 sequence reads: CSAFGGRGGDTQYF. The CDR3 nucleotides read TGCAGTGCTTTCGGGGGGAGAGGCGGAGATACGCAGTATTTT.